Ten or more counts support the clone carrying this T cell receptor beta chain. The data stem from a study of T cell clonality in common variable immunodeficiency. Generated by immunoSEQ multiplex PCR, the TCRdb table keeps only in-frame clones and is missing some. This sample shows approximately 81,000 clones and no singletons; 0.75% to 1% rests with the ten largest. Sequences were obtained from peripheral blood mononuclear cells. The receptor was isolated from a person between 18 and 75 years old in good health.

The CDR3 bases that were read are TGTGCCAGCAGCCCCGTAGGGGAAGGCAATGAG. Amino acid sequence: CASSPVGEGNE. In full, the CDR3 reads CASSPVGEGNEQFF. The gene calls are TRBV6-2 or TRBV6-3 and TRBJ2-1; D possibly corresponds to TRBD1 (5 bases). The read ends 3 residues shy of where the CDR3 ends; the end is completed using the germline J gene. V was shortened by 6 bases and J by 6 bases, with 15 bases between the two germline ends. Per the germline V gene, CDR1 is MNHEY and CDR2 is SVGEGT. This CDR3 has 14 residues.